A selection of T cell receptor beta chains follows, all from one sample in a study of T cells after posttransplantation cyclophosphamide. Libraries were prepared by immunoSEQ multiplex PCR; TCRdb keeps only in-frame clonotypes and omits some of them. The sample includes tens of thousands of clones, approximately 98% of them seen just once. The sample taken for sequencing was naive CD4+ T cells sorted from PBMCs. The receptors were sampled from a man aged 35 to 55 in good health, CMV-negative, and a related stem cell transplant donor. Both conserved end residues are trimmed from each CDR3. Fields, in order: J gene, clone size, V gene, CDR3 protein. Not all rows give a size; the values are once, few, many and, for expanded clones, a class.

TRBJ2-3,.,TRBV11-2,ASSRDRYTDTQY
TRBJ2-5,.,TRBV9,ASSVNKETQY
TRBJ2-2,.,TRBV11-2,ASSLPETGELF
TRBJ1-3,.,TRBV10-3,AINDGGNTIY
TRBJ2-2,.,TRBV19,ASSTDRGGHTGELF
TRBJ1-5,once,TRBV6-1,ASSALIVQGQPQH
TRBJ2-1,.,TRBV27,ASSLFGGQRGLAGVRNEQF
TRBJ2-2,.,TRBV18,ASSPPRGGTGELF
TRBJ2-7,once,TRBV21-1,ASSKGVSGRTYEQY
TRBJ1-5,once,TRBV27,ASSSAGTGFRPQH
TRBJ2-1,.,TRBV5-1,ASSLTGTPRTNEQF
TRBJ2-7,.,TRBV6-1,ASSELGGLAEIYEQY
TRBJ1-5,once,TRBV18,ASSPLGGQSYNQPQH
TRBJ2-2,.,TRBV14,ASRQLQGDGTGELF
TRBJ1-1,.,TRBV19,ASSIRGTEAF
TRBJ1-1,.,TRBV5-1,ASRLQGVVNTEAF
TRBJ1-6,.,TRBV5-1,ASSLGQGGNSPLH
TRBJ1-1,.,TRBV5-4,ASSQTGNTEAF
TRBJ1-2,.,TRBV6-5,ASSTTGEVYGYT
TRBJ2-1,.,TRBV6-4,ASSDYKSGERKF
TRBJ1-2,.,TRBV5-6,ASSSAGRNYGYT
TRBJ2-5,.,TRBV23-1,ASSLDAGDRDQKETQY
TRBJ1-5,.,TRBV19,ASSPGTGPNQPQH
TRBJ1-4,.,TRBV19,ASSVRWATNEKLF
TRBJ2-7,.,TRBV6-1,ASSGWDRGLIYEQY
TRBJ2-3,.,TRBV18,ASSEGLVGTDTQY
TRBJ2-2,.,TRBV5-1,ASSWRGNTGELF
TRBJ2-7,.,TRBV28,AIPPGHISSYEQY
TRBJ2-1,.,TRBV7-2,ASSAGTGGNNEQF
TRBJ2-7,once,TRBV28,ASSFLRLGQLTYEQY
TRBJ1-5,.,TRBV7-9,ASSESGGLSNQPQH
TRBJ2-6,.,TRBV28,ASSPAGASGANVLT
TRBJ1-3,.,TRBV30,AWSSPIGRFSGNTIY
TRBJ2-7,.,TRBV7-2,ASSLLGGYEQY
TRBJ1-4,.,TRBV6-6,ASSYGGEDEKLF
TRBJ1-2,.,TRBV19,ASSWWDRGPYGYT
TRBJ2-7,.,TRBV11-2,ASSPRTGDYEQY
TRBJ1-1,.,TRBV6-5,ASSSPREAF
TRBJ2-7,.,TRBV2,ASSPQGYEQY
TRBJ2-2,once,TRBV27,ASSLRQGPGELF
TRBJ2-7,.,TRBV7-2,ASSSSGTGIYEQY
TRBJ2-1,.,TRBV4-2,ASSQELRNYNQGRYNEQF
TRBJ1-5,once,TRBV7-9,ASSRGGGNQPQH
TRBJ1-2,once,TRBV28,ASRLGGGYGYT
TRBJ2-7,.,TRBV11-2,ASSLVHTAYEQY
TRBJ1-5,.,TRBV11-1,ASSVDRGQPQH
TRBJ1-5,.,TRBV11-2,ASSLLGGSDQPQH
TRBJ1-2,.,TRBV4-2,ASSQGPDRGHLGYT
TRBJ2-1,.,TRBV7-9,ASSLRGLAGGMTYNEQF
TRBJ2-3,.,TRBV6-5,ASSYLLAGGGDTQY
TRBJ1-4,once,TRBV5-1,ASSLTGDATNEKLF
TRBJ2-7,.,TRBV7-9,ASTGTSGYEQY
TRBJ2-7,.,TRBV11-2,ASSLAGLTYEQY
TRBJ2-3,.,TRBV10-3,AISDASPGTDTQY
TRBJ2-5,.,TRBV6-5,ASSYSPGGSKAQY
TRBJ2-7,.,TRBV5-6,ASSLPGQVMSEQY
TRBJ1-5,.,TRBV19,ASKKQGGNQPQH
TRBJ1-1,.,TRBV6-1,ASSDPRLNTEAF
TRBJ2-3,.,TRBV28,ASSLWTSGRVTDTQY
TRBJ2-7,once,TRBV28,ASSLSSRGPPNYEQY